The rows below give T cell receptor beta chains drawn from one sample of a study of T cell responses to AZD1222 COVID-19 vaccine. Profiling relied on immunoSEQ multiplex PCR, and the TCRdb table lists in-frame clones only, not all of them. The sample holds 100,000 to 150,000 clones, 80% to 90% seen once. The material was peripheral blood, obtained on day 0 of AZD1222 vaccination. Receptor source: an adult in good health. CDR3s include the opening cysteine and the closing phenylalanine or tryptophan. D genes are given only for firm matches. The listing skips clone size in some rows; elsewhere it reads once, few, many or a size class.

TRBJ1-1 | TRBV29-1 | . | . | TGCAGCGTTGAAGATCGATCACAGGGTCCCTCGTTAGCTTTCTTT | CSVEDRSQGPSLAFF
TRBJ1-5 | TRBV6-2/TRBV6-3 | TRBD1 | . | TGTGCCAGCAGTTACTCCCGTGGACAGGGGTCCTCGGTTAGCAATCAGCCCCAGCATTTT | CASSYSRGQGSSVSNQPQHF
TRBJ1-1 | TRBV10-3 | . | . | TGTGCCATCATCGGGGCGGCGAACACTGAAGCTTTCTTT | CAIIGAANTEAFF
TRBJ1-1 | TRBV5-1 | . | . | TGCGCCAGCAGCGACCGACAGGCCTACACTGAAGCTTTCTTT | CASSDRQAYTEAFF
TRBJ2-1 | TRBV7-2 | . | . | TGTGCCAGCAGCCCTACGCGATTGTCCTACAATGAGCAGTTCTTC | CASSPTRLSYNEQFF
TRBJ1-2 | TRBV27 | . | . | TGTGCCAGCAGTTTAGACGGCCGTTCTAACTATGGCTACACCTTC | CASSLDGRSNYGYTF
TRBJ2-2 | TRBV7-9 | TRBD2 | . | TGTGCCAGCAACCTAGCGGGGGGGCCCGTCGGGGAGCTGTTTTTT | CASNLAGGPVGELFF
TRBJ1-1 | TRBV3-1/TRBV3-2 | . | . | TGTGCCAGCAGCCTACCCCGGGGGGAGGCTTTCTTT | CASSLPRGEAFF
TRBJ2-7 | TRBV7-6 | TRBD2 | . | TGTGCCAGCAGCACGGGACTAGCGGGGACCTACGAGCAGTACTTC | CASSTGLAGTYEQYF
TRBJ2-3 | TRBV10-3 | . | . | TGTGCCATCAGTGAGCGAAGGGGCACAGATACGCAGTATTTT | CAISERRGTDTQYF
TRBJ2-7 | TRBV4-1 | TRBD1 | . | TGCGCCAGCACCCAGGGGACTTCCGGGACAGGGGGCTACGAGCAGTACTTC | CASTQGTSGTGGYEQYF
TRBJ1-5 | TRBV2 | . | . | TGTGCCAGCAGTGAAAGAAGCCCCTATAGCAATCAGCCCCAGCATTTT | CASSERSPYSNQPQHF
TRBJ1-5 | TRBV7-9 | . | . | TGTGCCAGCGACAAGAGGGGTTCGCCCCAGCATTTT | CASDKRGSPQHF
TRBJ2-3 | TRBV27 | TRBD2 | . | TGTGCCAGCCGCAAATGGACTAGCGGGGGGCCCACAGATACGCAGTATTTT | CASRKWTSGGPTDTQYF
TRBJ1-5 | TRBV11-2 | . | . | TGTGCCAGCAGCTTAGATGCGCATCAGCCCCAGCATTTT | CASSLDAHQPQHF
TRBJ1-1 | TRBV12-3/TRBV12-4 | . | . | TGTGCCAGCATTAGGAACACTGAAGCTTTCTTT | CASIRNTEAFF
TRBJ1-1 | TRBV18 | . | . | TGTGCCAGCTCACCATCGGCACGGAGGAACACTGAAGCTTTCTTT | CASSPSARRNTEAFF
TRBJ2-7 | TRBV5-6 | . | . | TGTGCCAGCAGCTTGTGGGGGACCCCCTACGAGCAGTACTTC | CASSLWGTPYEQYF
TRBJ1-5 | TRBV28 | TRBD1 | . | TGTGCCAGCAGTTTCGACAGGGCAAATCAGCCCCAGCATTTT | CASSFDRANQPQHF
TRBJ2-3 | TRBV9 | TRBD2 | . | TGTGCCAGCAGCCCTAGCGGTCGTAGCACAGATACGCAGTATTTT | CASSPSGRSTDTQYF
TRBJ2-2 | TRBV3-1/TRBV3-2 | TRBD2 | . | TGTGCCAGCAGCCGCAGACTAGCGGGGGGGCCCGGGGAGCTGTTTTTT | CASSRRLAGGPGELFF
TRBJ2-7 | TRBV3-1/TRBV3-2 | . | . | TGTGCCAGCAGCCAACAGGGGTTGGGGGACGAGCAGTACTTC | CASSQQGLGDEQYF
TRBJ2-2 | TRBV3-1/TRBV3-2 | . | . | TGTGCCAGCAGCCAAGATGGGGGCACCGGGGAGCTGTTTTTT | CASSQDGGTGELFF
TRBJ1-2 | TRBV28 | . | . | TGTGCCAGCAGCTCTACAGGTTACTATGGCTACACCTTC | CASSSTGYYGYTF
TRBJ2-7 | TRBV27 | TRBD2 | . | TGTGCCAGCAGTTTGAGGACTAGAGACAGCGTCGAGCAGTACTTC | CASSLRTRDSVEQYF
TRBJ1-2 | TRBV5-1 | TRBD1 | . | TGCGCCAGCAGCCAGGCCGGGGACAGCCGACGTAACTATGGCTACACCTTC | CASSQAGDSRRNYGYTF
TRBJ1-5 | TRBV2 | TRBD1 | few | TGTGCCAGCAGCGGGACAGGGGGAAATCAGCCCCAGCATTTT | CASSGTGGNQPQHF
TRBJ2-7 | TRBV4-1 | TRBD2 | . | TGCGCCAGCAGCCACCTACTAGCGGGGGGTTCCGAGCAGTACTTC | CASSHLLAGGSEQYF
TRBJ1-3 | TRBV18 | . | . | TGTGCCAGCTCACAAAACCAGGGAATAGACACCATATATTTT | CASSQNQGIDTIYF
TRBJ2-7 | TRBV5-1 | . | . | TGCGCCAGCAGCTTGCTGGGGAGCGAAGAGCAGTACTTC | CASSLLGSEEQYF
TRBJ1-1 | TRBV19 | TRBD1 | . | TGTGCCAGTAGTACGGTCCCCCCGACAGGGATGAACACTGAAGCTTTCTTT | CASSTVPPTGMNTEAFF
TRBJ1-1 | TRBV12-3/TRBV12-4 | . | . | TGTGCCAGCAGTTCAGGGGAGGGTGAAGCTTTCTTT | CASSSGEGEAFF
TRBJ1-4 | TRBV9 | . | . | TGTGCCAGCAGCGTCGGGACTCACGGAACAACTAATGAAAAACTGTTTTTT | CASSVGTHGTTNEKLFF
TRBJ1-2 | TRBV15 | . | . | TGTGCCACCAGCAGACACTCCGAGGGCTATGGCTACACCTTC | CATSRHSEGYGYTF
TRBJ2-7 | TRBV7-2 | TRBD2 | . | TGTGCCAGCAGCTTAGCTGCCGGGGAGGGTCACGAGCAGTACTTC | CASSLAAGEGHEQYF
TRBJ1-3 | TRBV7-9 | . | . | TGTGCCAGCAGCCCCGACGCCGTGGACACCATATATTTT | CASSPDAVDTIYF
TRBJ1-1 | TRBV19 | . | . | TGTGCCAGTAGTATCGGAGGGGAGAACACTGAAGCTTTCTTT | CASSIGGENTEAFF
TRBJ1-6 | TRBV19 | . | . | TGTGCCAGTAGCCCACGGGCAGTTGGGAATTCACCCCTCCACTTT | CASSPRAVGNSPLHF
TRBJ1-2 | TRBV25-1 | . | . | TGTGCCAGCAGTGGTAGGGGAAGTGGCTACACCTTC | CASSGRGSGYTF
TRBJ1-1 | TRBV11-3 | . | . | TGTGCCAGCAGCTCCGACAAGAACACTGAAGCTTTCTTT | CASSSDKNTEAFF
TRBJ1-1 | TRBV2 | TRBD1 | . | TGTGCCAGCAGGGACAGGGAGGGCACTGAAGCTTTCTTT | CASRDREGTEAFF
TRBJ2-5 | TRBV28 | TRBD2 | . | TGTGCCAGCAGTCGGCCGGGACTAGCCGAGACCCAGTACTTC | CASSRPGLAETQYF
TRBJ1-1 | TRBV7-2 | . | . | TGTGCCAGCAGCCTCACGGTGCAGGGGTTCCTCACTGAAGCTTTCTTT | CASSLTVQGFLTEAFF